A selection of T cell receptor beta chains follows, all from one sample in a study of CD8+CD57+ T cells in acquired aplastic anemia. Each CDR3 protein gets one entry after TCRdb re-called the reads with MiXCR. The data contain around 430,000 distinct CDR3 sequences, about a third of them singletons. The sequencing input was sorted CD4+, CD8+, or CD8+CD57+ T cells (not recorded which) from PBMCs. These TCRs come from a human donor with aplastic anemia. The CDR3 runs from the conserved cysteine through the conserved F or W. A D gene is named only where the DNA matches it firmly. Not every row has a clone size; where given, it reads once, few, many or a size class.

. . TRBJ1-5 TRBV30 CAWGEGLNQPQHF TGTGCCTGGGGGGAGGGACTCAATCAGCCCCAGCATTTT
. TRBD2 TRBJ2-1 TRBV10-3 CAISESRGGRDYNEQFF TGTGCCATCAGTGAGTCTAGGGGCGGGAGAGACTACAATGAGCAGTTCTTC
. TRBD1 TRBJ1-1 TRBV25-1 CASSYGTGLLNTEAFF TGTGCCAGCAGTTACGGGACAGGGCTCCTGAACACTGAAGCTTTCTTT
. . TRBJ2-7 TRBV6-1 CASSELSSYEQYF TGTGCCAGCAGTGAATTGAGCAGCTACGAGCAGTACTTC
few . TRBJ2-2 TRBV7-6 CASSHPQGRNTGELFF TGTGCCAGCAGCCACCCCCAGGGAAGAAACACCGGGGAGCTGTTTTTT
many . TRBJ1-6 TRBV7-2 CASSNRDRNQPLHF TGTGCCAGCAGCAACAGAGACAGGAACCAACCCCTCCACTTT
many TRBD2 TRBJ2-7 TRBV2 CASSRLAGDSYEQYF TGTGCCAGCAGTCGACTAGCGGGGGACAGCTACGAGCAGTACTTC
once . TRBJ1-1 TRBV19 CASSIEGYTEAFF TGTGCCAGTAGTATAGAGGGGTACACTGAAGCTTTCTTT
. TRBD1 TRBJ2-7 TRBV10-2 CASSLTGGFEQYF TGCGCCAGCAGTTTAACAGGGGGCTTCGAGCAGTACTTC
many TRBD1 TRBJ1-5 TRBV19 CATGQGVQPQHF TGTGCCACGGGACAGGGGGTTCAGCCCCAGCATTTT
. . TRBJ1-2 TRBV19 CASSNSGYGYTF TGTGCCAGTAGTAACTCGGGCTATGGCTACACCTTC
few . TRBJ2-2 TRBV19 CASRPGHTLIGELFF TGTGCCAGTAGACCGGGACACACCTTGATAGGGGAGCTGTTTTTT
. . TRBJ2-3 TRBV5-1 CASSLGASPGADTQYF TGCGCCAGCAGCTTGGGGGCCTCCCCGGGCGCAGATACGCAGTATTTT
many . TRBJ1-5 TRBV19 CASSLRRGNQPQHF TGTGCCAGTAGTCTCCGCAGGGGCAATCAGCCCCAGCATTTT
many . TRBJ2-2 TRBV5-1 CASSAANTGELFF TGCGCCAGCAGCGCCGCGAACACCGGGGAGCTGTTTTTT
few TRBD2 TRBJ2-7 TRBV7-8 CASSPTQPTSGTLREQYF TGTGCCAGCAGCCCAACCCAACCGACTAGCGGGACGCTCCGCGAGCAGTACTTC
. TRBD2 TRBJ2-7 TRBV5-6 CASSLKGGGSPYEQYF TGTGCCAGCAGCTTGAAGGGCGGGGGGTCCCCCTACGAGCAGTACTTC
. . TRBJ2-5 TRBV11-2 CASSLERLGRNKETQYF TGTGCCAGCAGCTTAGAGCGTTTGGGACGAAACAAAGAGACCCAGTACTTC
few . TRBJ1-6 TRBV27 CASSAAAGGGLTLHF TGTGCCAGCAGTGCCGCGGCGGGGGGCGGCCTAACCCTCCACTTT
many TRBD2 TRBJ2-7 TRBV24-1 CATSDRGTSGTYEQYF TGTGCCACCAGTGACCGGGGAACTAGCGGGACCTACGAGCAGTACTTC
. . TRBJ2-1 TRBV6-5 CASSYSTGDHNEQFF TGTGCCAGCAGTTACTCTACGGGGGACCACAATGAGCAGTTCTTC
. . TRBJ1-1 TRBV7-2 CASSLGSGGTEAFF TGTGCCAGCAGCTTAGGATCTGGAGGCACTGAAGCTTTCTTT
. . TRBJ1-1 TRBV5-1 CASTPGLRTEAFF TGCGCCAGCACTCCCGGACTTCGCACTGAAGCTTTCTTT
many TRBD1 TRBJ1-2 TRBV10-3 CAISEWTGSSGYTF TGTGCCATCAGTGAGTGGACAGGGTCTAGCGGCTACACCTTC